This T cell receptor beta chain was sequenced during a study of blood T cell repertoires in COVID-19. Using immunoSEQ multiplex PCR, the repertoire was profiled, and TCRdb retains in-frame clones only, with some absent. The table has about 74,000 clones, around 76% seen once. The CDR3 loop spans 15 amino acids. After removal of 6 bases from V and 5 bases from J, the junction contained 15 bases not matched to a gene. The germline V gene encodes CDR1 SQVTM and CDR2 ANQGSEA. On this clone: This CDR3 is also generated by other DNA sequences in the sample.

The clonotype comes from a man aged 65 to 85 with active or convalescent COVID-19. What was sequenced was peripheral blood. V usage is TRBV29-1 and J usage is TRBJ2-7; 8 positions match TRBD1. The CDR3 region has the DNA TGCAGCGTGCGTGGGACAGGAACAGGACCTAACGAGCAGTACTTC. Translation gives CSVRGTGTGPNEQYF.